This T cell receptor (beta chain) was documented in a study of cytomegalovirus exposure and HLA in healthy donors. Study-wide findings and caveats: A prior analysis recorded that most TCR beta V segments were productive about 90% or about 30% of the time. The Asian-associated ancestry cluster reportedly had fewer N-insertions than the roughly 670-donor mean in a later analysis. With later analysis, a missense DCLRE1C variant became linked to TCR beta V- and J-gene trimming.

Remarks on this clone: The antigen remains unidentified.

The germline CDR1 and CDR2 sequences are SGHTA and FQGTGA. CDR3 length: 15 amino acids. Trimming removed 2 bases from V and 3 bases from J, with 14 bases in between. PCR used 60 Vbeta primers and 13 Jbeta primers. This table comes from immunoSEQ multiplex PCR, and its TCRdb copy is limited to in-frame clones, with some not included. The profile shows 95,000 to 150,000 clones, over 15% of them singletons. V usage is TRBV7-3 and J usage is TRBJ2-7, with D tentatively TRBD2 (6 bases). The sequenced sample was PBMCs. This TCR came from a woman in her late teens or twenties in good health and CMV-seronegative. CDR3 sequence (DNA): TGTGCCAGCAGCTTAGGACCTTGGAGGGTCTACGAGCAGTACTTC. Protein: CASSLGPWRVYEQYF.